This entry concerns a single T cell receptor (beta chain). Its target antigen remains unknown. No qualities accompany the bases; no much larger clone lies one base away. Each donor gave one peripheral blood draw, averaging approximately 0.12 L, which was collected into heparinised tubes. Naive, central memory, regulatory and stem cell-like memory CD4+ T cells were sorted on a BD FACSAria II using a panel including CD45RO, CCR7, CD25, CD127, CD95 and CD27. Every sorted population had a purity above 95%. Right away, PBMCs were isolated by Lymphoprep density gradient centrifugation and were stained directly, with no culture step. So that batch effects would be minimized, each experiment stained and sorted samples in pairs, pairing one healthy donor with one patient. This sample is drawn from a study of beta chain features in type 1 diabetes (dated by TCRdb to about 2018). For context, the study as a whole: Mean age, gender distribution, total cell number and subset yield did not differ between patients and healthy donors. The study compared TCRB repertoires of sorted circulating CD4+ T cell subsets between recently diagnosed type 1 diabetes patients and matched healthy donors. Naive and central memory subsets were obtained from all 30 or so donors, but regulatory and stem cell-like memory subsets were isolated from only 8 patients and roughly 8 healthy donors. Across all samples, some 110,000,000 sorted cells were examined, and cell number per subset correlated strongly with RNA yield. Broader findings and caveats from the paper: Patients with type 1 diabetes made fewer insertions and deleted more nucleotides at VDJ recombination sites, implying thymic rearrangement abnormalities. The naive, central memory and regulatory TCRB repertoires appeared to resemble one another more closely among patients than among healthy donors. Shorter templates might be favored by PCR, yet because patient and control samples were amplified and corrected together, any such skew would affect both groups equally. Sequencing cDNA rather than genomic DNA could over-represent highly expressing activated cells, although activation and CD3 levels did not differ between groups. Only small numbers of individuals were included in the HLA sub-analyses, which left unresolved whether HLA type had any influence on TCRB rearrangement. In all four CD4+ subsets, TCRB CDR3 length was moderately but significantly shorter in type 1 diabetes patients.

The High Capacity cDNA Reverse Transcription Kit was used to reverse transcribe all of the isolated RNA, meaning that expressed TCRB transcripts were what got sequenced. Naive, central memory and regulatory T cell samples underwent deep immunoSEQ sequencing, averaging around 3.9 million total reads per sample. Sorted cells were lysed in RLT buffer and RNA was extracted with DNase-treated RNeasy Micro or Mini kits, depending on cell number. Each cell subset was processed separately to prevent cross-contamination, with patient and healthy donor samples processed together. The immunoSEQ multiplex PCR was used to amplify TCRB sequences from cDNA, yielding 87-bp fragments that span the CDR3 region. Amplicons were sequenced on the Illumina HiSeq platform. Per the original workflow: PCR bias was corrected computationally using synthetic template baselines, and reads within Hamming distance 2 were collapsed, with unmergeable singletons discarded. Reads were aligned against IMGT so that V, D and J genes, CDR3 length and insertions or deletions at six rearrangement sites could be assigned. Within each subset, clonotype counts were normalized to the number of sorted cells before true diversity and Gini coefficients were calculated with the tcR R package. Repertoire sharing was quantified using the overlap coefficient calculated on TCRB nucleotide sequences. Drawn from immuneACCESS, this table holds only the in-frame rearrangements with V and J called that TCRdb kept. Clones are partly lost; checked studies trace under half to an unresolved V gene and leave the rest unexplained. V and J calls and clone size are given by that table; D and trimming were obtained from the DNA. The sample includes fewer than 110,000 clones, with 25% to 35% observed a single time. The ten biggest clones cover around 0.5% of the sample.

Material for sequencing was central memory CD4+ T cells from blood. The receptor comes from a woman younger than 35 with type 1 diabetes.

The CDR3 sequence is CSVPSLGENSYNEQFF. Here is the DNA: TGCAGCGTTCCCAGCTTGGGAGAGAACTCCTACAATGAGCAGTTCTTC. Recombination joined TRBV29-1 with TRBJ2-1, with TRBD2 perhaps the D gene, on 5 matching bases. V is clipped by 5 bases and J by 0 bases, and the sequence between their germline boundaries is 17 bases long. Its CDR3 holds 16 amino acids, cysteine through phenylalanine. The only DNA kept is the CDR3, 48 bases in frame from the first base. According to the germline V gene, CDR1 reads SQVTM and CDR2 reads ANQGSEA.